This passage covers 29 T cell receptor beta chains from one sample sequenced in a study of early T cells in non-severe SARS-CoV-2 infection. MiXCR was run by TCRdb on the 5' RACE reads, yielding one entry per CDR3 protein. The table records approximately 77,000 distinct CDR3 sequences, about 14% of them present only once. Sequences were obtained from whole blood. The receptor set was obtained from an adult who was a healthcare worker with PCR-confirmed SARS-CoV-2 infection or an uninfected control (not recorded which).

This clonotype was seen more than once but under ten times. The chain recombines TRBV29-1 with TRBJ2-7; the D gene is possibly TRBD1 (6 bases). The CDR3 spans 13 residues. Deletions cut 4 bases from V and 6 bases from J, with 16 bases between. Germline values: CDR1 SQVTM, CDR2 ANQGSEA. The CDR3 protein is CSVVPQGVSEQYF. The CDR3, as DNA: TGCAGCGTTGTCCCACAGGGAGTAAGCGAGCAGTACTTC.

The V call is TRBV7-2, the J call TRBJ2-1, with 8 bases aligning to TRBD2. The trim removed 5 bases at V and 2 bases at J, leaving 8 bases unmatched. Germline CDR1 is SGHTA and CDR2 is FQGNSA. The CDR3 contains 16 residues. CDR3 sequence (DNA): TGTGCCAGCAGCCGAAAGCGGGAGCCCCCCTACAATGAGCAGTTCTTC. It encodes CASSRKREPPYNEQFF. Supplemented by reference TRBV7-2 and TRBJ2-1, the full variable domain reads GAGVSQSPSNKVTEKGKDVELRCDPISGHTALYWYRQSLGQGLEFLIYFQGNSAPDKSGLPSDRFSAERTGGSVSTLTIQRTQQEDSAVYLCASSRKREPPYNEQFFGPGTRLTVL.

The chain is built from TRBV18 and TRBJ1-4; D is uncertain. Germline CDR1 KGHSH, CDR2 LQKENI. CDR3 length equals 15 residues. V was clipped by 2 bases and J by 0 bases, with 7 bases between them. The CDR3 DNA follows: TGTGCCAGCTCACCAAACGGTGCAACTAATGAAAAACTGTTTTTT. Residues: CASSPNGATNEKLFF.

The J gene is TRBJ2-1, the V gene TRBV20-1; 8 positions agree with TRBD2. CDR3 length: 16 residues. Germline assignment: CDR1 DFQATT and CDR2 SNEGSKA (reference sequence). V trimming: 0 bases; J trimming: 9 bases; junction bases outside the gene matches: 13. CDR3 sequence: CSARDWELAVLAEQFF. CDR3 nucleotides: TGCAGTGCTAGAGATTGGGAACTAGCGGTCCTCGCTGAGCAGTTCTTC.

This clonotype has ten or more counts. The chain links TRBV5-1 to TRBJ2-3, with TRBD2 matching 13 bases. The CDR3 is 19 amino acids. J was trimmed by 0 bases and V by 4 bases; bases with no gene match: 11. In germline, CDR1 is SGHRS, CDR2 YFSETQ. CDR3 coding DNA: TGCGCCAGCAGCACCAAACCGGGACTAGCGGGATTTAGCACAGATACGCAGTATTTT. Translated, it gives CASSTKPGLAGFSTDTQYF.

The CDR3 nucleotides read TGCAGTGCTAGAGATCGCGGATCCTATAGCAATCAGCCCCAGCATTTT. Protein sequence: CSARDRGSYSNQPQHF. This rearrangement joins TRBV20-1 to TRBJ1-5; no clear D. The CDR3 contains 16 residues. Germline CDR1 reads DFQATT; CDR2 reads SNEGSKA (reference sequence). V lost 0 bases to trimming and J lost 0 bases, with 12 bases between them.

This chain connects TRBV11-2 to TRBJ2-1; TRBD1 is a possible D gene (5 bases). Germline V gives CDR1 SGHAT, CDR2 FQNNGV. The V and J ends lost 1 base and 6 bases respectively, with 7 bases between them. The CDR3 is made up of 13 amino acids. The CDR3, as DNA: TGTGCCAGCAGCTTAGTTCAGGGCAATGAGCAGTTCTTC. Its translation: CASSLVQGNEQFF.

The rearrangement links TRBV7-9 to TRBJ2-1; 13 nucleotides match TRBD2. The J segment lost 7 bases and the V segment lost 1 base, leaving 7 bases of the junction unmatched. The CDR3 spans 17 residues. Germline V CDR1 and CDR2: SEHNR, FQNEAQ (reference sequence). CDR3 coding DNA: TGTGCCAGCAGCTTAGATCGGACTAGCGGGAGTTTAAATGAGCAGTTCTTC. Protein sequence: CASSLDRTSGSLNEQFF.

The chain links TRBV19 to TRBJ2-7; the D call may be TRBD1 or TRBD2 (5 bases each). Trimming cost V 10 bases and J 5 bases, with 24 bases left between them. This CDR3 is 15 amino acids long. Germline V CDR1 and CDR2: LNHDA, SQIVND (reference sequence). The CDR3 DNA reads as TGTGCCACTCGTAGGCGGGCAGGGAGCAGAGACGAGCAGTACTTC. This translates into CATRRRAGSRDEQYF. Full variable domain (missing parts from reference TRBV19 and TRBJ2-7): DGGITQSPKYLFRKEGQNVTLSCEQNLNHDAMYWYRQDPGQGLRLIYYSQIVNDFQKGDIAEGYSVSREKKESFPLTVTSAQKNPTAFYLCATRRRAGSRDEQYFGPGTRLTVT.

This clonotype was counted a few times. J is TRBJ1-2 and V is TRBV10-3; tentative D call: TRBD1 (6 bases). Germline loops: CDR1 ENHRY, CDR2 SYGVKD. The CDR3 runs 15 residues. Trimming removed 10 bases from V and 0 bases from J, with 18 bases in between. In DNA form, the CDR3 reads TGTGCCACCATCCCGGGACACTTGTCTAACTATGGCTACACCTTC. Translating it yields CATIPGHLSNYGYTF.

V and J are TRBV28 and TRBJ1-2; 7 positions match TRBD1. CDR3 length equals 15 residues. The trim removed 4 bases at V and 0 bases at J, leaving 5 bases unmatched. Germline CDR1 MDHEN, CDR2 SYDVKM. The CDR3 sequence: CASSSPGQPNYGYTF. As DNA, the CDR3 is TGTGCCAGCAGTTCCCCGGGACAGCCTAACTATGGCTACACCTTC.

This chain uses TRBV5-4 with TRBJ2-2; maybe TRBD1 (7 bases). Germline V lookup: CDR1 SGHNT, CDR2 YYREEE (reference sequence). The CDR3 consists of 16 residues. Trimming removed 0 bases from V and 3 bases from J, with 12 bases in between. CDR3 coding DNA: TGTGCCAGCAGCTTGGGCGCCAGGGGGGACACCGGGGAGCTGTTTTTT. As protein: CASSLGARGDTGELFF.

This clonotype appeared a few times. V is TRBV5-6 and J is TRBJ2-3; 8 bases fit TRBD1. V gave up 7 bases and J gave up 5 bases; unmatched junction bases: 6. Germline CDR1 is SGHDT and CDR2 is YYEEEE. This CDR3 is 13 amino acids long. The DNA of the CDR3 is TGTGCCAGCGCGGGACAGGCGGAAGATACGCAGTATTTT. Its protein is CASAGQAEDTQYF.

In its sample, this clonotype was seen a few times. The chain links TRBV27 to TRBJ2-5; the match to TRBD2 covers 8 bases. The CDR3 loop spans 16 amino acids. The germline V gene encodes CDR1 MNHEY and CDR2 SMNVEV (reference sequence). Trimming removed 4 bases from V and 5 bases from J; junction bases left unmatched: 12. CDR3 region: CASSWGSGGAVETQYF. The CDR3, as DNA: TGTGCCAGCAGTTGGGGCTCCGGGGGGGCCGTCGAGACCCAGTACTTC.

The chain employs TRBV4-3 and TRBJ2-2, with a tentative D call TRBD1 (5 bases). This CDR3 is 17 amino acids long. Germline lookup yields CDR1 LGHNA and CDR2 YSLEER. V lost 0 bases to trimming and J lost 0 bases, with 11 bases between them. Here the CDR3 reads CASSQETLGANTGELFF. CDR3 nucleotide sequence: TGCGCCAGCAGCCAAGAAACCTTAGGGGCGAACACCGGGGAGCTGTTTTTT.

This clonotype was picked up many times. The V and J genes are TRBV30 and TRBJ2-3, with D hard to call. CDR3 size: 13 residues. Trimming left V 0 bases short and J 6 bases short, with 10 bases between. Germline CDR1 and CDR2: GTSNPN and SVGIG (reference sequence). The CDR3 DNA follows: TGTGCCTGGAGTGTACGGTTGCGCGATACGCAGTATTTT. The encoded protein is CAWSVRLRDTQYF.

This clonotype has at least ten counts. The gene calls are TRBV12-3 or TRBV12-4 and TRBJ2-7; D uncertain. This CDR3 contains 12 residues. Deletions cut 3 bases from V and 3 bases from J, with 6 bases between. The CDR3 nucleotides read TGTGCCAGCAGTTTGGGCCTCTACGAGCAGTACTTC. It is translated as CASSLGLYEQYF.

The V and J genes are TRBV10-3 and TRBJ1-4, with unresolved D. The CDR3 spans 15 residues. Trimming took 2 bases from V and 3 from J, leaving 10 bases between them. The germline gives CDR1 ENHRY, CDR2 SYGVKD. The DNA of the CDR3 is TGTGCCATCAGTGAGCGGGGTGCAGCTAATGAAAAACTGTTTTTT. It encodes CAISERGAANEKLFF.

On this clonotype: A read error is possible here, since a much larger clone lies one base away. The CDR3 spells CASSLQQGSYNEQFF. CDR3 coding DNA: TGTGCCAGCAGCTTACAGCAAGGCTCCTACAATGAGCAGTTCTTC. The chain combines TRBV7-6 with TRBJ2-1, with D unresolved. Germline lookup yields CDR1 SGHVS and CDR2 FNYEAQ. V gave up 2 bases and J gave up 0 bases, with 8 bases separating them. The CDR3 totals 15 residues.

This clonotype was observed a handful of times. The CDR3 spells CASSSPLGLNEQFF. In DNA form, the CDR3 reads TGTGCCAGCAGCTCCCCGCTCGGCCTCAATGAGCAGTTCTTC. The chain couples TRBV27 to TRBJ2-1; D unresolved. Trimming took 6 bases from V and 6 from J, leaving 15 bases between them. Germline V lookup: CDR1 MNHEY, CDR2 SMNVEV (reference sequence). The CDR3 length is 14 residues.

This clonotype was seen at least ten times. The gene calls are TRBV5-1 and TRBJ2-7; 9 positions match TRBD1. The CDR3 spans 15 residues. Germline V gives CDR1 SGHRS, CDR2 YFSETQ. V dropped 4 bases and J dropped 0; count of bases not matched to a gene: 5. The CDR3 DNA reads TGCGCCAGCAGCCTCCGGGACAGGGCCTCCTACGAGCAGTACTTC. Translation: CASSLRDRASYEQYF.

The chain combines TRBV7-6 with TRBJ2-5; D gene uncertain. Germline CDR1 SGHVS, CDR2 FNYEAQ. Between the trimmed V and J ends, which lost 3 bases and 4 bases, there was a span of 9 bases. The CDR3 loop spans 13 amino acids. The CDR3 sequence is CASSFQGPETQYF. The DNA for the CDR3 is TGTGCCAGCAGCTTCCAAGGGCCAGAGACCCAGTACTTC.

V and J are TRBV11-2 and TRBJ2-2, with 13 bases fitting TRBD2. The V segment lost 4 bases and the J segment 0 bases; nucleotides outside the gene matches: 5. CDR1 and CDR2 (germline): SGHAT, FQNNGV. This CDR3 spans 18 amino acids. For the CDR3, the DNA is TGTGCCAGCAGCTCATTGACTAGCGGGGGGCCGAACACCGGGGAGCTGTTTTTT. Residues: CASSSLTSGGPNTGELFF.

V is TRBV19 and J is TRBJ2-2; 8 bases are a match to TRBD1. The V gene end was trimmed by 6 bases and the J gene end by 4 bases; junction bases not matched to a gene: 7. Looked up from germline, CDR1 is LNHDA and CDR2 is SQIVND (reference sequence). The CDR3 runs 15 residues. CDR3 sequence reads: CASRLGQGGTGELFF. The CDR3 DNA follows: TGTGCCAGTAGATTAGGACAGGGAGGCACCGGGGAGCTGTTTTTT.

The V gene is TRBV7-2, the J gene TRBJ2-2; D remains unclear. The CDR3 contains 11 residues. V lost 2 bases, J lost 8 bases, and 3 bases lay in between. The germline V gene encodes CDR1 SGHTA and CDR2 FQGNSA. CDR3 DNA: TGTGCCAGCAGCTTAAAGGGGGAGCTGTTTTTT. It encodes CASSLKGELFF. The whole variable domain, remainder taken from reference TRBV7-2 and TRBJ2-2, is GAGVSQSPSNKVTEKGKDVELRCDPISGHTALYWYRQSLGQGLEFLIYFQGNSAPDKSGLPSDRFSAERTGGSVSTLTIQRTQQEDSAVYLCASSLKGELFFGEGSRLTVL.

This clonotype occurred a few times. The CDR3 coding sequence is TGTGCCAGCAGCCTAGGGGCCGTAGATACGCAGTATTTT. Translation gives CASSLGAVDTQYF. The chain carries TRBV7-3 and TRBJ2-3; a weak D match, TRBD1 (5 bases). The CDR3 spans 13 residues. V dropped 5 bases and J dropped 5 bases, with 11 bases sitting between them. CDR1 SGHTA and CDR2 FQGTGA come from the germline V gene. Supplemented by reference TRBV7-3 and TRBJ2-3, the full variable domain reads GAGVSQTPSNKVTEKGKYVELRCDPISGHTALYWYRQSLGQGPEFLIYFQGTGAADDSGLPNDRFFAVRPEGSVSTLKIQRTERGDSAVYLCASSLGAVDTQYFGPGTRLTVL.

In this sample, this clonotype turned up many times. This sequence joins TRBV4-2 and TRBJ1-5, with D unclear. In germline, CDR1 is LGHNA, CDR2 YNFKEQ. The CDR3 sequence is 15 residues long. With 2 bases removed from V and 7 bases from J, the gap between germline ends came to 15 bases. The CDR3 reads CASSQYREVLQPQHF. CDR3 DNA: TGTGCCAGCAGCCAATACAGAGAAGTCTTACAGCCCCAGCATTTT.

In its sample, this clonotype was seen a few times. The V call is TRBV7-9, the J call TRBJ2-3; 7 bases match TRBD2. CDR1 and CDR2 from the germline V gene are SEHNR and FQNEAQ (reference sequence). V gave up 4 bases and J gave up 5 bases; unmatched junction bases: 6. This CDR3 region has 14 residues. CDR3 bases: TGTGCCAGCAGCTCGGGACTACGATTAGATACGCAGTATTTT. Residues: CASSSGLRLDTQYF.

This clonotype was picked up a small number of times. The chain is built from TRBV6-5 and TRBJ1-6, with a weak D call TRBD1 (5 bases). The length of the CDR3 is 15 residues. V was shortened by 5 bases and J by 10 bases, with 18 bases between the two germline ends. Germline loops: CDR1 MNHEY, CDR2 SVGAGI. The CDR3 spells CASSVLGGEGSPLHF. CDR3 sequence (DNA): TGTGCCAGCAGTGTCCTGGGGGGGGAAGGCTCACCCCTCCACTTT.